The clone carrying this T cell receptor beta chain was seen a handful of times. Its antigen is not known. This sample was included in a study of cytomegalovirus exposure and HLA in healthy donors. Study-wide findings and caveats: The authors later found HLA-associated TCR beta chains more clonally expanded than equally common others. Presence/absence analyses took donor sequencing depth as roughly uniform.

The PCR ran on 60 Vbeta and 13 Jbeta primers. Profiling relied on immunoSEQ multiplex PCR, and the TCRdb table lists in-frame clones only, not all of them. The sample lists fewer than 75,000 clones; over 70% were seen once. At the time of sampling, donors were nominally healthy, though unrecorded immune exposures were likely. Germline V gene data show CDR1 as GTSNPN and CDR2 as SVGIG (reference sequence). The V end lost 2 bases, the J end lost 6 bases, and 15 bases lay between the germline ends. The CDR3 has 14 residues. Sequenced: PBMCs. The TCR was taken from a man between 65 and 85 years old in good health and CMV-seronegative. The chain joins TRBV30 to TRBJ2-3; D remains unclear. CDR3 protein: CAWSLSTPPDTQYF. The CDR3, as DNA: TGTGCCTGGAGTTTATCGACACCGCCGGATACGCAGTATTTT.